Listed below are T cell receptor beta chains from one sample, sequenced in a study of pediatric ulcerative colitis. Here immunoSEQ multiplex PCR was the method, and the copy in TCRdb shows in-frame clones only, minus some. The data contain under 45,000 clones, around four fifths of them singletons. The source material was blood. These receptors all come from a girl under 18 with moderate ulcerative colitis. CDR3s include the opening cysteine and the closing phenylalanine or tryptophan. D genes are given only for firm matches. Only part of the rows carry a size: once, few, many, or a class if the clone is expanded.

J | length | D | size | V | DNA | CDR3
TRBJ1-1 | 14 | . | few | TRBV19 | TGTGCCAGTAACCTCACAGGAGTGAACACTGAAGCTTTCTTT | CASNLTGVNTEAFF
TRBJ1-1 | 15 | . | . | TRBV6-5 | TGTGCCAGCAGTTACTCTCCAGGGGTGAACACTGAAGCTTTCTTT | CASSYSPGVNTEAFF
TRBJ2-5 | 17 | TRBD2 | . | TRBV10-3 | TGTGCCATCAGTGAGTCTCCTCTTAGCGGGGGGGTTGAGACCCAGTACTTC | CAISESPLSGGVETQYF
TRBJ2-7 | 14 | TRBD2 | . | TRBV4-2 | TGTGCCAGCAGCCAAGTGGGACTAGCCTACGAGCAGTACTTC | CASSQVGLAYEQYF
TRBJ1-1 | 15 | . | . | TRBV14 | TGTGCCAGCAGCCAAGATGCACTAACGAACACTGAAGCTTTCTTT | CASSQDALTNTEAFF
TRBJ1-1 | 14 | . | . | TRBV9 | TGTGCCAGCAGCGTAGTGGGGGTGGGCACTGAAGCTTTCTTT | CASSVVGVGTEAFF
TRBJ2-3 | 15 | TRBD2 | . | TRBV5-4 | TGTGCCAGCAGCTTGGTAGCGGGGAGCACAGATACGCAGTATTTT | CASSLVAGSTDTQYF
TRBJ2-3 | 15 | TRBD1 | . | TRBV7-3 | TGTGCCAGCAGCCTGGGACAGGGTGACACAGATACGCAGTATTTT | CASSLGQGDTDTQYF
TRBJ2-2 | 13 | . | . | TRBV25-1 | TGTGCCAGCAGACAGGGTTCAACCGGGGAGCTGTTTTTT | CASRQGSTGELFF
TRBJ1-6 | 16 | . | . | TRBV10-3 | TGTGCCATCTCGCAGGCGACGAGCTCCTATAATTCACCCCTCCACTTT | CAISQATSSYNSPLHF
TRBJ1-6 | 14 | TRBD1 | . | TRBV6-5 | TGTGCCAGCAGGGGACAGGGTCTTAATTCACCCCTCCACTTT | CASRGQGLNSPLHF
TRBJ2-1 | 19 | TRBD2 | . | TRBV7-2 | TGTGCCAGCAGCTTAAAGGTTCTCCCGGGACTAGCGAAGGTGGGTGAGCAGTTCTTC | CASSLKVLPGLAKVGEQFF
TRBJ2-5 | 15 | TRBD1 | . | TRBV15 | TGTGCCACCAGCAGCAGGGGGCGTAATCAAGAGACCCAGTACTTC | CATSSRGRNQETQYF
TRBJ1-6 | 15 | TRBD1 | . | TRBV9 | TGTGCCAGCAGCGTAGCGGGGGACAGTCTTTCACCCCTCCACTTT | CASSVAGDSLSPLHF
TRBJ2-7 | 15 | . | . | TRBV5-6 | TGTGCCAGCAGCTTGTTAGGCGGGATCTACACCGAGCAGTACTTC | CASSLLGGIYTEQYF
TRBJ2-5 | 15 | TRBD1 | . | TRBV30 | TGTGCCTGGAGTGTACAAGGGACAGGGACAGAGACCCAGTACTTC | CAWSVQGTGTETQYF
TRBJ1-5 | 15 | TRBD1 | . | TRBV6-5 | TGTGCCAGCAGTGGGACAGGGGCTAGCAATCAGCCCCAGCATTTT | CASSGTGASNQPQHF
TRBJ2-3 | 14 | . | . | TRBV11-2 | TGTGCCAGCAGCTCCCGGGTAGGGGCAGATACGCAGTATTTT | CASSSRVGADTQYF
TRBJ1-1 | 16 | . | . | TRBV4-2 | TGTGCCAGCAGCCCAAATAGGGCCGCCATGAACACTGAAGCTTTCTTT | CASSPNRAAMNTEAFF
TRBJ2-7 | 13 | . | . | TRBV7-2 | TGTGCCAGCACCCCAGGGGGGAGCTACGAGCAGTACTTC | CASTPGGSYEQYF
TRBJ2-5 | 15 | TRBD2 | . | TRBV4-1 | TGCGCCAGCAGCCATGCGGGAGGGCCTGTGGAGACCCAGTACTTC | CASSHAGGPVETQYF
TRBJ2-7 | 15 | TRBD2 | . | TRBV27 | TGTGCCAGCAGACTGTCTGGGGGGGGATTCTCCGAGCAGTACTTC | CASRLSGGGFSEQYF
TRBJ2-7 | 16 | . | . | TRBV7-9 | TGTGCCAGCAGCCCAACCCCCGGGACGCCCTCCGACGAGCAGTACTTC | CASSPTPGTPSDEQYF
TRBJ1-2 | 14 | . | few | TRBV14 | TGTGCCAGCAGCGAATACTTCGGGGCCTATGGCTACACCTTC | CASSEYFGAYGYTF
TRBJ1-5 | 13 | . | . | TRBV5-1 | TGCGCCAGCAGCTTGGATAGCAATCAGCCCCAGCATTTT | CASSLDSNQPQHF
TRBJ2-7 | 12 | . | . | TRBV29-1 | TGCAGCGTTGGGGACACCCCCTACGAGCAGTACTTC | CSVGDTPYEQYF
TRBJ2-7 | 17 | TRBD2 | . | TRBV5-1 | TGCGCCACCTCATGGGGGGGTAACCGGGACGGGGCCTACGAGCAGTACTTC | CATSWGGNRDGAYEQYF
TRBJ2-7 | 11 | . | . | TRBV29-1 | TGCAGCGTTGTGCTAGGTGCCGAGCAGTACTTC | CSVVLGAEQYF
TRBJ1-6 | 14 | . | once | TRBV7-2 | TGTGCCAGCAGCTCGACAGGAAATAATTCACCCCTCCACTTT | CASSSTGNNSPLHF
TRBJ2-1 | 15 | . | . | TRBV14 | TGTGCCAGCAGCCGAAGAAGGGTCAACTACAATGAGCAGTTCTTC | CASSRRRVNYNEQFF
TRBJ1-1 | 15 | . | . | TRBV18 | TGTGCCAGCTCACGGGATTTGGGGATGAACACTGAAGCTTTCTTT | CASSRDLGMNTEAFF
TRBJ1-2 | 18 | TRBD1 | once | TRBV11-2 | TGTGCCAGCAGCTTAGATTTAGCAGGGGGGATAGCTAACTATGGCTACACCTTC | CASSLDLAGGIANYGYTF
TRBJ1-3 | 12 | . | few | TRBV30 | TGTGCCTCACAGGACTCTGGAAACACCATATATTTT | CASQDSGNTIYF
TRBJ1-1 | 15 | TRBD1 | . | TRBV6-6 | TGTGCCAGCAGTGACCGACAGGGTCGGAACACTGAAGCTTTCTTT | CASSDRQGRNTEAFF
TRBJ2-6 | 19 | . | . | TRBV19 | TGTGCCAGTAGTCCCTCGGGTTGGGGCCCTTTTTCTGGGGCCAACGTCCTGACTTTC | CASSPSGWGPFSGANVLTF
TRBJ2-7 | 14 | . | . | TRBV11-2 | TGTGCCAGCAGCTTGGGCATGTCCTCCTACGAGCAGTACTTC | CASSLGMSSYEQYF
TRBJ2-2 | 18 | . | . | TRBV7-9 | TGTGCCAGCAGCTTCAGTGTTTCCACAGGATCGAACACCGGGGAGCTGTTTTTT | CASSFSVSTGSNTGELFF
TRBJ2-1 | 14 | . | . | TRBV19 | TGTGCCAGTAGGAATCGGGACAACGACAATGAGCAGTTCTTC | CASRNRDNDNEQFF
TRBJ1-1 | 12 | . | . | TRBV6-5 | TGTGCCAGCAGTTCCTCCGGACCTGAAGCTTTCTTT | CASSSSGPEAFF
TRBJ1-2 | 14 | TRBD1 | . | TRBV5-4 | TGTGCCAGCAGGCAAGGGACAGGGAACTATGGCTACACCTTC | CASRQGTGNYGYTF
TRBJ1-2 | 13 | . | . | TRBV6-1 | TGTGCCAGCAGTGTAGAAAGGACCGTCGGCTACACCTTC | CASSVERTVGYTF
TRBJ1-2 | 13 | . | . | TRBV10-2 | TGCGCCAGCAGTGAGAGGGTATTGGATGGCTACACCTTC | CASSERVLDGYTF
TRBJ2-1 | 15 | . | . | TRBV2 | TGTGCCAGCAGCAAGGGACGTAGCTCCTACAATGAGCAGTTCTTC | CASSKGRSSYNEQFF
TRBJ2-1 | 14 | TRBD2 | once | TRBV27 | TGTGCCAGCAGCAGAGCGGGAGGGATCAATGAGCAGTTCTTC | CASSRAGGINEQFF
TRBJ2-1 | 16 | TRBD2 | . | TRBV5-1 | TGCGCCAGCAGCTTCGGAGGGAGGGGTACCTACAATGAGCAGTTCTTC | CASSFGGRGTYNEQFF
TRBJ2-1 | 14 | . | . | TRBV4-1 | TGCGCCAGCAGCCAACCAGCCCGTAACAATGAGCAGTTCTTC | CASSQPARNNEQFF
TRBJ2-5 | 13 | TRBD1 | . | TRBV19 | TGTGCCAGTAGGGGGACAGTCCAAGAGACCCAGTACTTC | CASRGTVQETQYF
TRBJ1-1 | 11 | . | . | TRBV13 | TGTGCCAGCAGCTTAGCTGACGGGGCTTTCTTT | CASSLADGAFF
TRBJ1-1 | 13 | . | . | TRBV30 | TGTGCCTGGAGCCCCGGGAGGAGCACTGAAGCTTTCTTT | CAWSPGRSTEAFF
TRBJ2-2 | 15 | . | . | TRBV7-9 | TGTGCCAGCAGCTTAAACCCGGTGAACACCGGGGAGCTGTTTTTT | CASSLNPVNTGELFF
TRBJ2-1 | 15 | . | . | TRBV5-6 | TGTGCCAGCAGCTTGGGGAGGGTGTCTGGGAATGAGCAGTTCTTC | CASSLGRVSGNEQFF
TRBJ1-5 | 14 | . | few | TRBV28 | TGTGCCAGCATCGGGAACCGGGGCAATCAGCCCCAGCATTTT | CASIGNRGNQPQHF
TRBJ2-7 | 15 | . | . | TRBV30 | TGTGCCTGGAGTGTAGTCTGGGGGCGCCCCTACGAGCAGTACTTC | CAWSVVWGRPYEQYF
TRBJ1-1 | 17 | TRBD1 | . | TRBV28 | TGTGCCAGCAGTTTATTAGGAACAGGGGAATGGAACACTGAAGCTTTCTTT | CASSLLGTGEWNTEAFF
TRBJ1-5 | 13 | TRBD1 | . | TRBV27 | TGTGCCAGCAGACGGACAGGGTTGCAGCCCCAGCATTTT | CASRRTGLQPQHF
TRBJ1-2 | 12 | . | . | TRBV10-3 | TGTGCCATCAGTTTGAGGGAGGATGGCTACACCTTC | CAISLREDGYTF
TRBJ1-1 | 13 | . | few | TRBV7-9 | TGTGCCAGCAGCTTAGCGGGGAACACTGAAGCTTTCTTT | CASSLAGNTEAFF
TRBJ2-7 | 13 | . | . | TRBV30 | TGTGCCTGGAGCGCAACATACGGCTACGAGCAGTACTTC | CAWSATYGYEQYF
TRBJ2-2 | 17 | . | . | TRBV15 | TGTGCCACCAGCAGAGACATACAGGGCGGGGGCACCGGGGAGCTGTTTTTT | CATSRDIQGGGTGELFF
TRBJ1-3 | 16 | . | . | TRBV19 | TGTGCCAGTAGTATCGCGGGCGGGTTCACTGGAAACACCATATATTTT | CASSIAGGFTGNTIYF